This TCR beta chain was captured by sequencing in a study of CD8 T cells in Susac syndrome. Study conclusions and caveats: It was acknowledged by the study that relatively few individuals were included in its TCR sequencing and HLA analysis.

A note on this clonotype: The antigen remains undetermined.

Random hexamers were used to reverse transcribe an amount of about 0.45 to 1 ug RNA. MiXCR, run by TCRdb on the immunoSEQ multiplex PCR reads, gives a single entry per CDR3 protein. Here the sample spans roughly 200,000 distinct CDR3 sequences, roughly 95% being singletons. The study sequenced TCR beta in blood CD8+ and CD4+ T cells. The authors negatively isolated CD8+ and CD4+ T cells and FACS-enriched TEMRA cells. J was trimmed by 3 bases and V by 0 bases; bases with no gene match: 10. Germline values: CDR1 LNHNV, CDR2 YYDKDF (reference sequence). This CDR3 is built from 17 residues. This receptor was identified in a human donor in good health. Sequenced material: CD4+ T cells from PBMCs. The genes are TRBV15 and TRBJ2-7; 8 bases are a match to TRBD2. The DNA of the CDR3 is TGTGCCACCAGCAGAGATGGGCCAGGAACTAGCGGCTACGAGCAGTACTTC. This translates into CATSRDGPGTSGYEQYF.